Listed below are T cell receptor beta chains from one sample, sequenced in a study of somatic mutations in cytotoxic T cells in rheumatoid arthritis. TCRdb keeps only in-frame clones here, not all; method: immunoSEQ multiplex PCR. The data contain 13,000 or so clones, over 70% of them seen just once; the ten biggest clones take up roughly 8.1%. Sequencing used CD8+ T cells sorted from blood. The receptors were gathered from an adult with rheumatoid arthritis. CDR3s include the opening cysteine and the closing phenylalanine or tryptophan. D genes are given only for firm matches. Rows give clone size only sometimes, using once, few, many, or a class for an expanded clone.

d_call clone_size j_call v_call cdr3_aa cdr3_nt
- - TRBJ1-1 TRBV9 CASSVEGRVNTEAFF TGTGCCAGCAGCGTAGAGGGCAGGGTGAACACTGAAGCTTTCTTT
TRBD2 - TRBJ2-3 TRBV15 CATSPSGGGTDTQYF TGTGCCACCAGCCCTAGCGGGGGGGGCACAGATACGCAGTATTTT
- - TRBJ2-5 TRBV28 CASSRGQGSGYQETQYF TGTGCCAGCAGTCGGGGGCAGGGGTCGGGGTACCAAGAGACCCAGTACTTC
- - TRBJ1-1 TRBV10-1 CASSELAGVNTEAFF TGCGCCAGCAGTGAGTTGGCAGGGGTGAACACTGAAGCTTTCTTT
TRBD2 few TRBJ2-1 TRBV9 CASSVGAGAYNEQFF TGTGCCAGCAGCGTAGGTGCGGGAGCCTACAATGAGCAGTTCTTC
TRBD2 once TRBJ2-5 TRBV28 CASSPRSGLAGYSETQYF TGTGCCAGCAGCCCCCGATCCGGACTAGCGGGATATTCAGAGACCCAGTACTTC
- - TRBJ1-2 TRBV27 CASSSAGKSYGYTF TGTGCCAGCAGTTCCGCTGGAAAGTCCTATGGCTACACCTTC
TRBD1 - TRBJ1-2 TRBV9 CASSAQQGAPYGYTF TGTGCCAGCAGCGCGCAACAGGGGGCTCCCTATGGCTACACCTTC
- - TRBJ2-2 TRBV6-5 CASSRPPNTGELFF TGTGCCAGCAGCCGACCACCGAACACCGGGGAGCTGTTTTTT
TRBD1 - TRBJ1-1 TRBV5-1 CASSWDSPNTEAFF TGCGCCAGCAGCTGGGACAGTCCGAACACTGAAGCTTTCTTT
- - TRBJ2-7 TRBV19 CASTMGSGILGDEQYF TGTGCCAGTACCATGGGTAGCGGAATCCTAGGCGACGAGCAGTACTTC
- - TRBJ2-3 TRBV30 CAWSVNLAVLVQSSTDTQYF TGTGCCTGGAGTGTAAATTTGGCCGTCTTAGTACAGTCTAGCACAGATACGCAGTATTTT
- once TRBJ2-5 TRBV5-4 CASTTQLAQETQYF TGTGCCAGCACAACCCAACTAGCCCAAGAGACCCAGTACTTC
TRBD1 once TRBJ2-1 TRBV27 CASSSSGQARNEQFF TGTGCCAGCAGTTCGTCGGGACAGGCTCGAAATGAGCAGTTCTTC
- few TRBJ2-2 TRBV29-1 CSVAPTNTGELFF TGCAGCGTTGCCCCGACGAACACCGGGGAGCTGTTTTTT
- - TRBJ2-7 TRBV4-1 CASSQDHTRDEQYF TGCGCCAGCAGCCAAGATCACACCCGTGACGAGCAGTACTTC
- - TRBJ1-5 TRBV28 CASRRPGVSNQPQHF TGTGCCAGCAGACGACCAGGGGTCAGCAATCAGCCCCAGCATTTT
- once TRBJ2-2 TRBV19 CAILGSTGELFF TGTGCCATCCTAGGGTCCACCGGGGAGCTGTTTTTT
- - TRBJ2-2 TRBV29-1 CSVSQGGPGELFF TGCAGCGTTTCCCAAGGTGGGCCCGGGGAGCTGTTTTTT
- - TRBJ2-1 TRBV11-3 CASSLGSLGLDEQFF TGTGCCAGCAGCTTAGGCAGCTTGGGACTGGATGAGCAGTTCTTC
TRBD2 - TRBJ2-1 TRBV9 CASSVGEWGGGAEGEQFF TGTGCCAGCAGCGTAGGAGAATGGGGCGGGGGGGCCGAAGGTGAGCAGTTCTTC
- - TRBJ1-2 TRBV6-1 CASSEPPPAGHYGYTF TGTGCCAGCAGTGAACCCCCCCCCGCAGGGCACTATGGCTACACCTTC
- - TRBJ1-2 TRBV10-3 CAISESAANYGYTF TGTGCCATCAGTGAGTCGGCGGCGAACTATGGCTACACCTTC
- - TRBJ2-2 TRBV28 CASSFGSNTGELFF TGTGCCAGCAGTTTCGGGTCGAACACCGGGGAGCTGTTTTTT
TRBD1 - TRBJ2-1 TRBV19 CASSMPFGTGDFGTRSLHNEQFF TGTGCCAGTAGTATGCCGTTCGGGACAGGGGATTTCGGGACTAGATCCCTGCACAATGAGCAGTTCTTC
TRBD2 - TRBJ2-6 TRBV6-1 CASSEAVREGLGANVLTF TGTGCCAGCAGTGAAGCGGTCAGGGAGGGCCTGGGGGCCAACGTCCTGACTTTC